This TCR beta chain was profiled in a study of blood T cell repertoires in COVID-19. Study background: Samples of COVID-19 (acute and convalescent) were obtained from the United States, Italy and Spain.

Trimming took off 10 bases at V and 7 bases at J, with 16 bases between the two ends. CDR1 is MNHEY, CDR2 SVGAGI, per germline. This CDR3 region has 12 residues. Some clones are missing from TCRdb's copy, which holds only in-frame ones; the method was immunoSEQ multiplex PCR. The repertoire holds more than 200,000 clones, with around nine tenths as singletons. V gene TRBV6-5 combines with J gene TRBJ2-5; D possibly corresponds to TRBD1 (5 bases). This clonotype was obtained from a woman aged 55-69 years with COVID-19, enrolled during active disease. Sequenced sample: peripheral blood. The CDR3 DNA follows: TGTGCCACCCTCCAATCAGGGATGACCCAGTACTTC. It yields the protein CATLQSGMTQYF.